This TCR beta chain came from a study of early T cells in non-severe SARS-CoV-2 infection. Trimming removed 3 bases from V and 2 bases from J, with 8 bases in between. Looked up from germline, CDR1 is MGHRA and CDR2 is YSYEKL. The CDR3 has 14 amino acids. cDNA molecules, individually, were tagged with unique molecular identifiers. TCRdb reprocessed the 5' RACE reads via MiXCR and lists one record per CDR3 protein. The sample holds about 100,000 distinct CDR3 sequences, more than 9.5% seen once. The sequenced material came from whole blood. The receptor comes from an adult who was a healthcare worker with PCR-confirmed SARS-CoV-2 infection or an uninfected control (not recorded which). This sequence joins TRBV4-1 and TRBJ2-1; no reliable D call. The CDR3 region is CASSHDSTYNEQFF. The CDR3, as DNA: TGCGCCAGCAGCCACGATTCTACCTACAATGAGCAGTTCTTC.